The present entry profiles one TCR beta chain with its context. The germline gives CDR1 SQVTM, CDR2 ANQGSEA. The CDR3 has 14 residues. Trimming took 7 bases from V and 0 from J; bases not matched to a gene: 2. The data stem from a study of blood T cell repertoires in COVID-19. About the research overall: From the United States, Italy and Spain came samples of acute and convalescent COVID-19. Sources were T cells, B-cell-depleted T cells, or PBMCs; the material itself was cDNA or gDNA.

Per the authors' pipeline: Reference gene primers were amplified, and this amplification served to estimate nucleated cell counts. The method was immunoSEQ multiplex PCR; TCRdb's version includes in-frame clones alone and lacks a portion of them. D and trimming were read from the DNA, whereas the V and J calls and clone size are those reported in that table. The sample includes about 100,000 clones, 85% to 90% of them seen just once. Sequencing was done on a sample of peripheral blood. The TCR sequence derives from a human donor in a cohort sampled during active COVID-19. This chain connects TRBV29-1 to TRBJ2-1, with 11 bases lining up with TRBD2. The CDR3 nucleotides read TGCAGCGGGACTAGCGGGTACTCCTACAATGAGCAGTTCTTC. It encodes CSGTSGYSYNEQFF.